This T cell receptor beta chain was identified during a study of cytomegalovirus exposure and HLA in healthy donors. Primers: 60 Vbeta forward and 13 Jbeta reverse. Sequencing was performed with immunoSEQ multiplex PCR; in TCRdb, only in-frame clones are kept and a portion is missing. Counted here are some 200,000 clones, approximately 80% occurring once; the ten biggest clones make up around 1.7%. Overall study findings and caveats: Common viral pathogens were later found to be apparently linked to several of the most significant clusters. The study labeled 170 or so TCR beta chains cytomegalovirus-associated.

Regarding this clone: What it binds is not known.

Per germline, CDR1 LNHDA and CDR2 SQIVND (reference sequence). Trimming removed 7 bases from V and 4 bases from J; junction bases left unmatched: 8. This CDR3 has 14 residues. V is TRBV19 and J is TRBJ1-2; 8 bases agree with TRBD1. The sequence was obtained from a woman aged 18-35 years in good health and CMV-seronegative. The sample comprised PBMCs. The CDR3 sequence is CASTPGQAFYGYTF. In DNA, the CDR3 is TGTGCCAGTACCCCGGGACAGGCTTTCTATGGCTACACCTTC. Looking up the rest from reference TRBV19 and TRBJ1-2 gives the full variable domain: DGGITQSPKYLFRKEGQNVTLSCEQNLNHDAMYWYRQDPGQGLRLIYYSQIVNDFQKGDIAEGYSVSREKKESFPLTVTSAQKNPTAFYLCASTPGQAFYGYTFGSGTRLTVV.